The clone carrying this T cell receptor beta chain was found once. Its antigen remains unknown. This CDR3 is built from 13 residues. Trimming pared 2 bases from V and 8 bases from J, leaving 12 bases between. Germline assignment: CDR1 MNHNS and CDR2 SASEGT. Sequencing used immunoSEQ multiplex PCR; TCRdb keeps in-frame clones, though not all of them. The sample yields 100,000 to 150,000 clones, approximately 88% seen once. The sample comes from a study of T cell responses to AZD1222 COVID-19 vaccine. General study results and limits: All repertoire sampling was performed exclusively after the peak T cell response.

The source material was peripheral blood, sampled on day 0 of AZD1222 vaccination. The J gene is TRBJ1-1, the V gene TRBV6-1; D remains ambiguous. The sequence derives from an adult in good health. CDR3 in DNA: TGTGCCAGCAGTGAATTCTACTCGGGGGAAGCTTTCTTT. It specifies CASSEFYSGEAFF.